Sequencing of this TCR beta chain was carried out in a study of blood T cell repertoires in COVID-19. Some clones are missing from TCRdb's copy, which holds only in-frame ones; the method was immunoSEQ multiplex PCR. The sample yields approximately 150,000 clones, around 82% seen once. Germline loops: CDR1 MNHEY, CDR2 SMNVEV (reference sequence). The CDR3 consists of 15 residues. V lost 5 bases, J lost 4 bases, and 11 bases stayed unmatched. The chain links TRBV27 to TRBJ2-7, with TRBD2 matching over 7 bases. This receptor was identified in a man between 65 and 80 years old with active or convalescent COVID-19. The sample was peripheral blood. Written as DNA, the CDR3 is TGTGCCAGCAGTCCCACAGTGGGGGGGATTTACGAGCAGTACTTC. Translated, it gives CASSPTVGGIYEQYF.